This entry features one T cell receptor beta chain sequence. Its matching antigen is unknown. This entry is derived from a study of T cell responses to AZD1222 COVID-19 vaccine. TCRdb's table, derived via immunoSEQ multiplex PCR, lists solely in-frame clones and lacks some. The sample contains 100,000 or so clones, about nine tenths of which appear only once. The CDR3 sequence is 16 residues long. Germline CDR1 SGHVS, CDR2 FQNEAQ. The ends were cut back, 2 bases at V and 3 bases at J, with 14 bases in the middle. Study-level points and caveats: Increases in Spike-specific TCR breadth and depth were seen after two AZD1222 doses. Vaccine-associated CD4 TCRs ranged over spike, dominating at 160-218 and 743-854.

The TCR originated in an adult in good health. The V and J genes are TRBV7-8 and TRBJ2-1, with D possibly being TRBD2 (6 bases). The source material was peripheral blood, sampled on day 0 of AZD1222 vaccination. As DNA, the CDR3 is TGTGCCAGCAGCTTAAATTTAGCGGACCTCTACAATGAGCAGTTCTTC. Its protein is CASSLNLADLYNEQFF. The full variable domain, rest sourced from reference TRBV7-8 and TRBJ2-1, is GAGVSQSPRYKVAKRGQDVALRCDPISGHVSLFWYQQALGQGPEFLTYFQNEAQLDKSGLPSDRFFAERPEGSVSTLKIQRTQQEDSAVYLCASSLNLADLYNEQFFGPGTRLTVL.